This TCR beta chain was sequenced in a study of early T cells in non-severe SARS-CoV-2 infection (dated by TCRdb to about 2021). Some background on the complete study: Because TCR sequencing was done on bulk RNA from unsorted whole blood, the alpha and beta chains could not be paired.

With regard to this clonotype: No antigen is known for it. Base qualities were left out, and no much larger clone turns up one base away.

Taken from the germline V gene (reference sequence), the CDR1 and CDR2 loops are LGHDT and YNNKEL. Trimming costs V 0 bases and J 0 bases, and their ends lie 8 bases apart. The CDR3 goes from the cysteine to the phenylalanine over 15 residues. This entry keeps only the CDR3 DNA: 45 bases, framed from base 1. Library method: 5' RACE. The instrument given in TCRdb is NextSeq 500. Unique molecular identifiers were attached to individual cDNA molecules in the TCR library protocol so that sequencing error and PCR bias could be corrected. Both TCR alpha and beta chains were sequenced, and tight co-correlation was observed between alpha and beta sequence abundances in each sample. In the original analysis: Decombinator V4 was used to annotate TCR sequences for V gene, J gene and CDR3. TCRs were defined as expanded if a significant change between any two time points was detected under a Poisson model with p below 0.0001. Abundances of TCRs were expressed as counts per million after normalisation to the total number of TCRs sequenced in each sample. MAIT TCRs were defined by TRAV1-2 paired with TRAJ12, TRAJ20 or TRAJ33, and iNKT TCRs by TRAV10 paired with TRAJ18. VDJdb, accessed 1 November 2021, was searched for CMV, EBV and SARS-CoV-2 annotated TCRs, excluding TCRs annotated for multiple antigens. TCRdb's own reprocessing of the public reads used fastp at Q25 and MiXCR and kept productive beta chains. Each CDR3 protein appears once, grouped with its most common genes and DNA. TCRdb's processing, not the authors', yielded these V and J calls. The sample table contains some 98,000 distinct CDR3 sequences; only one count was recorded for 9.5% to 12% of them. The ten largest clones represent 4.5% to 5.5% of the sample.

The investigation overall reported the following: Matching against VDJdb was skewed toward anti-spike CD8 responses, likely underestimated virus-specific expansions, and missed private and CD4 specificities.

This was a case-control study nested in a cohort of healthcare workers in London, UK, who had nasopharyngeal swab PCR tests and blood samples taken every week. Healthcare workers were enrolled in the week of the UK lockdown, from 23 to 31 March 2020, and were followed every week for up to roughly 15 weeks. Recombination linked TRBV3-1 to TRBJ1-2; the D gene identity is not certain. The receptor was isolated from an adult who was a healthcare worker with PCR-confirmed SARS-CoV-2 infection or an uninfected control (not recorded which). Sequenced sample: whole blood. CDR3 region: CASSQDWDSNYGYTF. At the DNA level, the sequence is TGTGCCAGCAGCCAAGATTGGGATTCTAACTATGGCTACACCTTC. The full variable domain, completed from the reference TRBV3-1 and TRBJ1-2 proteins outside the CDR3, reads DTAVSQTPKYLVTQMGNDKSIKCEQNLGHDTMYWYKQDSKKFLKIMFSYNNKELIINETVPNRFSPKSPDKAHLNLHINSLELGDSAVYFCASSQDWDSNYGYTFGSGTRLTVV.